Each of the 10 T cell receptor beta chains below was sequenced from the same sample in a study of T cell repertoires in cytomegalovirus infection (dated by TCRdb to the late 2010s). TCRdb lists the instrument as Illumina HiSeq 1500. Through fastp at Q25 and MiXCR, TCRdb rebuilt clones from the public reads, retaining in-frame beta chains. Every distinct CDR3 protein forms one entry, paired with its most common genes and DNA. The sample table shows 150,000 to 160,000 distinct CDR3 sequences, and around 20% are seen once. The ten top clones hold roughly 9.7% of the sample. The sequenced sample was PBMCs. These receptors all stem from a human donor in good health (CMV status not recorded). Some clones in this sample may be carry-over from other donors' samples.

This clonotype was seen only a few times. This chain links TRBV7-6 with TRBJ2-7; TRBD2 might be the D (5 bases). The CDR3 totals 13 residues. Germline lookup yields CDR1 SGHVS and CDR2 FNYEAQ. The ends were cut back, 2 bases at V and 7 bases at J, with 12 bases in the middle. DNA of the CDR3: TGTGCCAGCAGCTTATCTGTCGGAGGAGAGCAGTACTTC. It specifies CASSLSVGGEQYF. Combining the CDR3 with reference TRBV7-6 and TRBJ2-7 gives the whole variable domain GAGVSQSPRYKVTKRGQDVALRCDPISGHVSLYWYRQALGQGPEFLTYFNYEAQQDKSGLPNDRFSAERPEGSISTLTIQRTEQRDSAMYRCASSLSVGGEQYFGPGTRLTVT.

This clonotype was recorded a few times. This chain links TRBV27 with TRBJ1-1, with 8 bases that match TRBD1. The junction had 19 bases not matched to a gene; V was cut back by 4 bases and J by 6 bases. The CDR3 covers 18 residues. Germline CDR1 MNHEY, CDR2 SMNVEV (reference sequence). The chain's CDR3 is CASSSLRLDQGAIAEAFF. CDR3 coding DNA: TGTGCCAGCAGTTCCCTTCGCCTTGATCAGGGGGCTATAGCTGAAGCTTTCTTT.

This sequence joins TRBV28 and TRBJ1-2; 8 bases agree with TRBD1. The CDR3 runs 14 residues. The germline CDR1 and CDR2 sequences are MDHEN and SYDVKM. Germline trimming cut 3 bases from V and 7 bases from J; bases unmatched to any gene: 7. CDR3 loop: CASSFVRGRGGYTF. The CDR3 DNA sequence: TGTGCCAGCAGTTTTGTCAGGGGGCGCGGTGGCTACACCTTC.

The rearrangement uses TRBV4-1 and TRBJ1-2; D is perhaps TRBD1 (5 bases). Looked up from germline, CDR1 is MGHRA and CDR2 is YSYEKL. The ends were cut back, 3 bases at V and 0 bases at J, with 8 bases in the middle. The CDR3 spans 14 residues. CDR3 nucleotide sequence: TGCGCCAGCAGCCAGCCGACAGCTAACTATGGCTACACCTTC. Its translation: CASSQPTANYGYTF.

The CDR3 spells CSASRQIGSDTQYF. Written as DNA, the CDR3 is TGCAGTGCTTCCCGGCAGATTGGGTCAGATACGCAGTATTTT. The rearrangement joins TRBV20-1 to TRBJ2-3, with D hard to call. Germline assignment: CDR1 DFQATT and CDR2 SNEGSKA (reference sequence). Trimming removed 5 bases at V and 4 bases at J, with 16 bases between. The CDR3 extends over 14 amino acids.

This clonotype was observed a few times. The chain employs TRBV29-1 and TRBJ2-3, with D tentatively TRBD1 (6 bases). The V end was cut by 6 bases, the J end by 1 base, with 11 bases between. Germline V CDR1 and CDR2: SQVTM, ANQGSEA. The CDR3 is made up of 13 amino acids. Here the CDR3 DNA reads TGCAGCGTGCCTGAGGGGGGCACAGATACGCAGTATTTT. Its translation is CSVPEGGTDTQYF.

This clonotype was seen only a few times. This rearrangement joins TRBV6-1 to TRBJ1-6, with D perhaps TRBD1 (5 bases). The V end lost 7 bases, the J end lost 9 bases, and 13 bases lay between the germline ends. The CDR3 spans 13 residues. The V gene's germline CDR1 is MNHNS and CDR2 SASEGT. CDR3 bases: TGTGCCAGCAACCGGGGGTTGGGTTCACCCCTCCACTTT. It codes for CASNRGLGSPLHF.

This clonotype was observed many times. This rearrangement joins TRBV7-2 to TRBJ2-7, with no clear D. The V gene lost 2 bases and the J gene lost 0 bases, with 11 bases spanning the gap. CDR3 length: 15 residues. Germline CDR1 and CDR2: SGHTA and FQGNSA. As DNA, the CDR3 is TGTGCCAGCAGCTTAAGTGAATACCGCTCCTACGAGCAGTACTTC. This translates into CASSLSEYRSYEQYF.

V is TRBV5-1 and J is TRBJ2-5; D is ambiguous. This CDR3 has 9 amino acids. CDR1 and CDR2 from the germline V gene are SGHRS and YFSETQ. Deletions cut 9 bases from V and 7 bases from J, with 7 bases between. The chain's CDR3 is CANRGTQYF. DNA for the CDR3: TGCGCCAACCGAGGGACCCAGTACTTC.

This clonotype was seen only a few times. The chain joins TRBV5-1 to TRBJ2-3; the D gene is possibly TRBD1 (5 bases). With 2 bases removed from V and 0 bases from J, the gap between germline ends came to 10 bases. CDR1 SGHRS and CDR2 YFSETQ come from the germline V gene. The CDR3 runs 15 residues. The CDR3 bases are TGCGCCAGCAGCTTTGGTGACAGAAGCACAGATACGCAGTATTTT. Protein product: CASSFGDRSTDTQYF.